This T cell receptor (beta chain) came from a study of post-analysis software for immune sequencing data. Study background: Included among the disease courses, which were recorded for the cohort, were relapsing-remitting, secondary progressive and progressive-relapsing multiple sclerosis. Overall study results and limits: Patients used about five TRBV segments, including TRBV5-6, TRBV5-1 and TRBV20-1, more often than controls. Batch-mates among the samples co-clustered strongly by F measure. Compared against controls, patients with multiple sclerosis displayed significantly lower normalized Chao1 diversity.

TCR beta cDNA libraries included unique molecular identifiers. MiXCR was run by TCRdb on the PCR reads, yielding one entry per CDR3 protein. The data show about 200,000 distinct CDR3 sequences, with approximately 29% seen just once and roughly 3.4% held by the top ten. In the case of this clonotype: The antigen is undetermined.

V was pared by 5 bases and J by 2 bases, with 8 bases of the junction left unmatched. The CDR3 contains 16 residues. Germline CDR1 reads SGHKS; CDR2 reads YYEKEE (reference sequence). The source material was blood. The chain is built from TRBV5-5 and TRBJ1-3; 9 bases are a match to TRBD1. The sequence derives from a girl aged 2-17 years with multiple sclerosis. The CDR3 loop is CASRSTGGIPGNTIYF. The CDR3 bases are TGTGCCAGCAGATCCACAGGGGGCATTCCTGGAAACACCATATATTTT.